The 27 T cell receptor beta chains given below trace back to one sample, sequenced in a study of blood T cells in healthy people across ages. Sample-barcoded 5' priming and a J-beta primer mix drove a second PCR of 7 to 11 cycles. Each CDR3 protein is one row after TCRdb ran MiXCR on the 5' RACE reads. The sample records 1.4 million to 1.5 million distinct CDR3 sequences, 35% to 45% being singletons. The specimen sequenced was blood. The source is a woman younger than 35 in good health.

This clonotype was counted between two and nine times. The CDR3 protein is CAWSGTSETQYF. DNA for the CDR3: TGTGCCTGGAGCGGTACGTCGGAGACCCAGTACTTC. The J gene is TRBJ2-5, the V gene TRBV30, with D uncertain. Germline V CDR1 and CDR2: GTSNPN, SVGIG (reference sequence). The CDR3 has 12 residues. Trimming removed 3 bases from V and 5 bases from J, with 10 bases in between.

This rearrangement joins TRBV27 to TRBJ2-5, with TRBD1 matching 12 bases. This CDR3 is built from 13 residues. The V gene end was trimmed by 9 bases and the J gene end by 5 bases; junction bases not matched to a gene: 4. CDR1 is MNHEY and CDR2 is SMNVEV in the germline V gene (reference sequence). For the CDR3, the DNA is TGTGCCAGTGGGACAGGGGGCGAGGAGACCCAGTACTTC. Residues: CASGTGGEETQYF.

This clonotype was seen a few times. The genes are TRBV29-1 and TRBJ2-3; TRBD2 matches at 8 bases. The germline V gene encodes CDR1 SQVTM and CDR2 ANQGSEA. With V trimmed by 6 bases and J by 2 bases, 4 bases remained unmatched. The CDR3 contains 13 residues. The CDR3 sequence is CSVQRGTTDTQYF. The CDR3 DNA is TGCAGCGTCCAGCGGGGGACCACAGATACGCAGTATTTT.

J is TRBJ2-3 and V is TRBV20-1; the match to TRBD2 covers 8 bases. The V gene end was trimmed by 0 bases and the J gene end by 1 base; junction bases not matched to a gene: 12. The CDR3 loop spans 18 amino acids. From germline, CDR1 is DFQATT and CDR2 SNEGSKA (reference sequence). CDR3: CSARDRRLAKGGTDTQYF. DNA for the CDR3: TGCAGTGCTAGAGATAGGAGACTAGCGAAAGGGGGCACAGATACGCAGTATTTT.

The chain uses TRBV27 and TRBJ2-1, with D possibly matching TRBD1 (6 bases). CDR3 length equals 16 residues. With 3 bases removed from V and 5 bases from J, the gap between germline ends came to 17 bases. The germline gives CDR1 MNHEY, CDR2 SMNVEV (reference sequence). The CDR3: CASSLFSSGTNNEQFF. CDR3 in DNA: TGTGCCAGCAGTTTGTTTTCTTCTGGGACAAACAATGAGCAGTTCTTC.

This clonotype was counted a few times. The V gene is TRBV13, the J gene TRBJ1-1, with D uncertain. Germline V gives CDR1 PRHDT, CDR2 FYEKMQ (reference sequence). The CDR3 totals 13 residues. Trimming removed 3 bases at V and 8 bases at J, with 13 bases between. For the CDR3, the DNA is TGTGCCAGCAGCTTTTGGCAGCCGATAGAAGCTTTCTTT. Translation: CASSFWQPIEAFF.

Note on this clonotype: One end of the junction fails to match germline, which may point to a read error. The chain links TRBV2 to TRBJ1-2; 7 nucleotides line up with TRBD1. The CDR3 length is 14 residues. Per germline, CDR1 SNHLY and CDR2 FYNNEI. The CDR3, as DNA: TGTGCCAGCAGTGAGGAGGGGGCGGATTATGGCCACACCTTC. Translation gives CASSEEGADYGHTF.

This clonotype was picked up a small number of times. V is TRBV12-3 or TRBV12-4 and J is TRBJ2-5; 9 nucleotides align to TRBD1. J gave up 4 bases and V 7 bases, and 10 bases lay outside the gene matches. The length of the CDR3 is 15 residues. CDR3 bases: TGTGCCAGCACCCTAAACAGGGGGCAGGGAGAGACCCAGTACTTC. It is translated as CASTLNRGQGETQYF.

Only a few counts were recorded for this clonotype. This chain uses TRBV20-1 with TRBJ1-2, with D possibly being TRBD1 (5 bases). CDR1 DFQATT and CDR2 SNEGSKA come from the germline V gene (reference sequence). This CDR3 is 13 amino acids long. V lost 3 bases and J 0 bases, leaving 8 bases between the germline ends. CDR3 DNA: TGCAGTGCTAGGACAGCTCCTAACTATGGCTACACCTTC. Encoded protein: CSARTAPNYGYTF.

This clonotype was seen a few times. The V and J genes are TRBV25-1 and TRBJ2-3; D is uncertain. CDR3 length: 13 residues. Germline loops: CDR1 MGHDK, CDR2 SYGVNS. Trimming took 8 bases from V and 6 from J, leaving 15 bases between them. The CDR3 region is CASAGAGIDTQYF. In nucleotides, the CDR3 is TGTGCCAGCGCCGGTGCAGGAATCGATACGCAGTATTTT. Variable domain in full (rest from reference TRBV25-1 and TRBJ2-3): EADIYQTPRYLVIGTGKKITLECSQTMGHDKMYWYQQDPGMELHLIHYSYGVNSTEKGDLSSESTVSRIRTEHFPLTLESARPSHTSQYLCASAGAGIDTQYFGPGTRLTVL.

This sequence joins TRBV21-1 and TRBJ1-2. TRBV21-1 is deemed a pseudogene. This CDR3 contains 12 residues. This CDR3 is CASTLMRPGYTF. CDR3 coding DNA: TGTGCCAGCACCCTAATGAGGCCTGGCTACACCTTC.

This chain joins TRBV10-3 and TRBJ2-1, with D uncertain. CDR3 size: 13 residues. Looked up from germline, CDR1 is ENHRY and CDR2 is SYGVKD. Trimming shortened V by 4 bases and J by 0 bases, and 4 bases separated the two germline ends. Here the CDR3 DNA reads TGTGCCATCAGTGCGGACTCCTACAATGAGCAGTTCTTC. This sequence encodes CAISADSYNEQFF.

This clonotype was seen a handful of times. A junction end diverges from the germline sequence, so it may reflect a read error. This chain joins TRBV3-1 and TRBJ2-1; unclear D gene. The germline V gene encodes CDR1 LGHDT and CDR2 YNNKEL (reference sequence). CDR3 length: 15 residues. In nucleotides, the CDR3 is TGTGCCAGCAGGGTCTTAGCCTCTCCCTACGATGAGCAGTTCTTC. This translates into CASRVLASPYDEQFF.

The chain links TRBV12-3 or TRBV12-4 to TRBJ2-4; D might be TRBD2 (5 bases). V was clipped by 6 bases and J by 13 bases, with 16 bases between them. The CDR3 covers 12 residues. CDR3: CASSRDPPGQYF. The DNA of the CDR3 is TGTGCCAGCAGCCGAGACCCTCCGGGACAGTACTTC.

This clonotype has only a few counts. Written as DNA, the CDR3 is TGCAGTGCTTACGACCCGGAAGGAGATACGCAGTATTTT. Its protein is CSAYDPEGDTQYF. This chain uses TRBV20-1 with TRBJ2-3, with D unresolved. Germline V CDR1 and CDR2: DFQATT, SNEGSKA (reference sequence). Trimming cost V 5 bases and J 5 bases, with 14 bases left between them. This CDR3 region has 13 residues.

This clonotype appeared once. A read error is possible here, since a much larger clone lies one base away. This sequence joins TRBV4-2 and TRBJ2-3, with TRBD1 as a possible D gene (6 bases). Germline V gene data show CDR1 as LGHNA and CDR2 as YNFKEQ. The CDR3 consists of 16 residues. The CDR3 DNA sequence: TGTACCAGCAGCCAACAACAGGGCGTGGGGGCAGATACGCAGTATTTT. Protein sequence: CTSSQQQGVGADTQYF.

Only a few counts were recorded for this clonotype. This rearrangement joins TRBV6-2 or TRBV6-3 to TRBJ2-7; perhaps TRBD1 as D (6 bases). The CDR3 loop spans 17 amino acids. Deletions cut 6 bases from V and 4 bases from J, with 25 bases between. CDR1 MNHEY and CDR2 SVGEGT come from the germline V gene. The CDR3 reads CASSTRVVAGDDYEQYF. CDR3 DNA: TGTGCCAGCAGCACGCGTGTTGTGGCAGGGGACGATTACGAGCAGTACTTC.

V usage is TRBV14 and J usage is TRBJ2-3, with D perhaps assigned TRBD1 or TRBD2 (5 bases each). The V end lost 4 bases, the J end lost 4 bases, and 18 bases lay between the germline ends. Looked up from germline, CDR1 is SGHDN and CDR2 is FVKESK. The CDR3 covers 16 residues. The chain's CDR3 is CASSRSQGLSADTQYF. CDR3 nucleotides: TGTGCCAGCAGCCGGAGCCAGGGCCTTAGCGCAGATACGCAGTATTTT.

This clonotype came up a few times. The chain employs TRBV19 and TRBJ2-7, with TRBD2 matching 7 bases. Germline values: CDR1 LNHDA, CDR2 SQIVND (reference sequence). V shed 6 bases, J shed 2 bases, and the junction held 7 bases outside the gene matches. CDR3 size: 14 residues. The DNA of the CDR3 is TGTGCCAGTAGGCCGGGACTAACGACCTACGAGCAGTACTTC. The encoded protein is CASRPGLTTYEQYF.

This clonotype was counted between two and nine times. The chain recombines TRBV20-1 with TRBJ2-7; D call uncertain. V gave up 0 bases and J gave up 1 base, with 16 bases separating them. The CDR3 is 16 residues long. CDR1 is DFQATT and CDR2 is SNEGSKA in the germline V gene (reference sequence). The CDR3 protein is CSAREGGSLTSYEQYF. The CDR3 nucleotides read TGCAGTGCTAGAGAAGGTGGTAGCCTCACTTCCTACGAGCAGTACTTC.

This clonotype was seen at least ten times. The rearrangement links TRBV29-1 to TRBJ1-2; D unresolved. This CDR3 is 13 amino acids long. V shed 0 bases and J shed 4 bases, with 9 bases lying between them. Per germline, CDR1 SQVTM and CDR2 ANQGSEA. The CDR3 here is CSVEDWAAYGYTF. The CDR3 region has the DNA TGCAGCGTTGAAGATTGGGCAGCCTATGGCTACACCTTC.

The rearrangement joins TRBV28 to TRBJ1-1, with D perhaps matching TRBD1 (6 bases). The germline V and J ends were trimmed by 6 bases and 2 bases, with 16 bases remaining between them. The CDR3 consists of 15 residues. Per germline, CDR1 MDHEN and CDR2 SYDVKM. CDR3: CASSPIQGGNTEAFF. The CDR3, as DNA: TGTGCCAGCAGCCCTATACAGGGCGGAAACACTGAAGCTTTCTTT.

The chain has TRBV27 and TRBJ2-3; 10 bases align to TRBD2. The germline gives CDR1 MNHEY, CDR2 SMNVEV (reference sequence). V was clipped by 3 bases and J by 5 bases; unmatched bases: 5. The length of the CDR3 is 15 residues. This CDR3 is CASSFLAGALDTQYF. The DNA of the CDR3 is TGTGCCAGCAGTTTCCTAGCGGGAGCATTAGATACGCAGTATTTT.

The table lists this clonotype with many counts. V and J are TRBV20-1 and TRBJ2-5; TRBD1 is a possible D gene (6 bases). Trimming removed 3 bases at V and 3 bases at J, with 17 bases between. CDR3 size: 15 residues. Germline loops: CDR1 DFQATT, CDR2 SNEGSKA (reference sequence). As DNA, the CDR3 is TGCAGTGCTAGTGGTGACGGGGCAGGGGAAGAGACCCAGTACTTC. Translating it yields CSASGDGAGEETQYF.

The chain combines TRBV28 with TRBJ2-1; 10 positions match TRBD2. There are 13 residues in the CDR3. Trimming removed 6 bases from V and 12 bases from J; junction bases left unmatched: 8. The germline CDR1 and CDR2 sequences are MDHEN and SYDVKM. CDR3 nucleotide sequence: TGTGCCAGCAGCCCCTCTAGCGGGGGCCTGCAGTTCTTC. Translation: CASSPSSGGLQFF.

The V and J genes are TRBV7-9 and TRBJ2-1; 7 bases are a match to TRBD2. V lost 3 bases, J lost 7 bases, and 12 bases stayed unmatched. The CDR3 runs to 16 residues. CDR1 is SEHNR, CDR2 FQNEAQ, per germline (reference sequence). The CDR3 region is CASSFGQAGRQNEQFF. The CDR3 bases are TGTGCCAGCAGCTTCGGCCAAGCGGGGCGGCAGAATGAGCAGTTCTTC.

J is TRBJ2-1 and V is TRBV5-1; 11 nucleotides line up with TRBD2. This CDR3 has 16 amino acids. Germline V gene sequence: CDR1 SGHRS, CDR2 YFSETQ. Trimming took 2 bases from V and 7 from J; bases not matched to a gene: 8. CDR3 in amino acids: CASSFLSGGVSNEQFF. The CDR3 DNA reads TGCGCCAGCAGCTTCCTTAGCGGGGGGGTCTCTAATGAGCAGTTCTTC.